This T cell receptor (beta chain) was obtained from a study of beta chain features in type 1 diabetes. Looking at the study overall: All samples together contributed 107,917,701 sorted cells for examination.

Expressed TCRB transcripts were sequenced after all isolated RNA was converted to cDNA. The data were produced by immunoSEQ multiplex PCR, yet TCRdb's version contains in-frame clones alone and is incomplete. The sample has 200,000 to 250,000 clones, approximately 10% seen once. This clone occurred a few times. The germline V gene has CDR1 SEHNR and CDR2 FQNEAQ (reference sequence). Trimming removed 6 bases at V and 0 bases at J, with 9 bases between. The CDR3 is 15 residues long. The sample consisted of central memory CD4+ T cells from blood. This clonotype was sampled from a man aged 18 to 29 in good health. The rearrangement joins TRBV7-9 to TRBJ2-6; D not certain. Here the CDR3 DNA reads TGTGCCAGCAGTCCTCCCCGCTCTGGGGCCAACGTCCTGACTTTC. Protein: CASSPPRSGANVLTF.